Each of the 9 T cell receptor beta chains below was sequenced from the same sample in a study of blood T cell repertoires in COVID-19. TCRdb's copy holds only in-frame clones and misses some; the assay was immunoSEQ multiplex PCR. Among about 59,000 clones listed, around nine tenths were seen once. Sequenced input: peripheral blood. The receptors were sampled from a man at least 80 years old with acute or convalescent COVID-19.

The rearrangement uses TRBV12-5 and TRBJ2-1; the match to TRBD2 covers 8 bases. CDR1 and CDR2 (germline): LGHNT, FRNRAP. The CDR3 has 12 amino acids. The trim removed 6 bases at V and 6 bases at J, leaving 1 base unmatched. In DNA form, the CDR3 reads TGTGCTAGTGGCGGGGGGGCCAATGAGCAGTTCTTC. Translating it yields CASGGGANEQFF.

The V gene is TRBV18, the J gene TRBJ2-5; 9 nucleotides agree with TRBD1. The CDR3 has 16 residues. After removal of 2 bases from V and 4 bases from J, the junction contained 8 bases not matched to a gene. From germline, CDR1 is KGHSH and CDR2 LQKENI. In nucleotides, the CDR3 is TGTGCCAGCTCACCATTGGAAACAGGGGGCTTAGAGACCCAGTACTTC. Protein product: CASSPLETGGLETQYF. Based on the CDR3 plus reference TRBV18 and TRBJ2-5, the full variable domain is NAGVMQNPRHLVRRRGQEARLRCSPMKGHSHVYWYRQLPEEGLKFMVYLQKENIIDESGMPKERFSAEFPKEGPSILRIQQVVRGDSAAYFCASSPLETGGLETQYFGPGTRLLVL.

This rearrangement joins TRBV6-5 to TRBJ2-4; 9 nucleotides match TRBD1. The V segment lost 10 bases and the J segment 8 bases; nucleotides outside the gene matches: 12. Germline values: CDR1 MNHEY, CDR2 SVGAGI. CDR3 length: 14 amino acids. The CDR3 coding sequence is TGTGCCACCCGCCGGGGACAGGGATTTGACATTCAGTACTTC. It is translated as CATRRGQGFDIQYF.

This clone has just one count. The chain couples TRBV6-5 to TRBJ2-7, with D perhaps TRBD1 (5 bases). The germline gives CDR1 MNHEY, CDR2 SVGAGI. Trimming left V 7 bases short and J 7 bases short, with 11 bases between. The CDR3 loop spans 11 amino acids. Here the CDR3 reads CASKGVTEQYF. The CDR3 DNA sequence: TGTGCCAGCAAAGGGGTCACAGAGCAGTACTTC.

The count of this clone is one. The chain has TRBV24-1 and TRBJ2-5, with D maybe TRBD1 (5 bases). CDR1 and CDR2 (germline): KGHDR, SFDVKD. Trimming cost V 3 bases and J 1 base, with 11 bases left between them. The CDR3 sequence is 15 residues long. In nucleotides, the CDR3 is TGTGCCACCAGTGATCATAAGGGGCTCCAAGAGACCCAGTACTTC. Translating gives CATSDHKGLQETQYF.

The rearrangement joins TRBV3-1 (or the pseudogene TRBV3-2) to TRBJ1-2; 9 bases map to TRBD1. From germline, CDR1 is LGHDT and CDR2 YNNKEL (reference sequence). This CDR3 is 14 amino acids long. V dropped 4 bases and J dropped 6; count of bases not matched to a gene: 6. The chain's CDR3 is CASSRPGTGNGYTF. The CDR3 coding sequence is TGTGCCAGCAGCCGTCCCGGGACAGGGAATGGCTACACCTTC.

The chain uses TRBV14 and TRBJ2-7; maybe TRBD1 (5 bases). The V gene's germline CDR1 is SGHDN and CDR2 FVKESK. The CDR3 has 12 residues. Trimming left V 3 bases short and J 4 bases short, with 7 bases between. The CDR3 bases are TGTGCCAGCAGCCAGCAGGGTTACGAGCAGTACTTC. This codes for CASSQQGYEQYF.

The chain carries TRBV15 and TRBJ1-1; TRBD1 might be the D (5 bases). This CDR3 is built from 14 residues. CDR1 is LNHNV, CDR2 YYDKDF, per germline (reference sequence). Trimming removed 0 bases from V and 9 bases from J, with 14 bases in between. CDR3 DNA sequence: TGTGCCACCAGCAGAGATAACGGCCAGGGCAAAGCTTTCTTT. It encodes CATSRDNGQGKAFF. The entire variable domain, with the rest obtained from reference TRBV15 and TRBJ1-1, is as follows: DAMVIQNPRYQVTQFGKPVTLSCSQTLNHNVMYWYQQKSSQAPKLLFHYYDKDFNNEADTPDNFQSRRPNTSFCFLDIRSPGLGDTAMYLCATSRDNGQGKAFFGQGTRLTVV.

The chain links TRBV9 to TRBJ2-1; 11 nucleotides match TRBD1. The CDR3 is made up of 15 amino acids. The J segment lost 5 bases and the V segment lost 2 bases, leaving 3 bases of the junction unmatched. Germline V gives CDR1 SGDLS, CDR2 YYNGEE. The CDR3 DNA sequence: TGTGCCAGCAGCGTCGGGACAGGGGGTAACAATGAGCAGTTCTTC. It encodes CASSVGTGGNNEQFF.